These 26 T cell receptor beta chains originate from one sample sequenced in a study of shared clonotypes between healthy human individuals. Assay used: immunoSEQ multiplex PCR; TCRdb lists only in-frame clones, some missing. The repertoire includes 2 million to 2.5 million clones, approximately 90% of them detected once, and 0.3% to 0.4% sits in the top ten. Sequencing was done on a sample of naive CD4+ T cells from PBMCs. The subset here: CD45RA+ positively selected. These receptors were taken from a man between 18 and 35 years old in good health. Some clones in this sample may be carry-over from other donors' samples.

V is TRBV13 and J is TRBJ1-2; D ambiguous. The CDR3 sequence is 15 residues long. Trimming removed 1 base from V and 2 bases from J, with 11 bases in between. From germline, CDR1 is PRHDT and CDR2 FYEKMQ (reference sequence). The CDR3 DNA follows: TGTGCCAGCAGCTTAGTTTCCCTGAGAAACTATGGCTACACCTTC. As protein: CASSLVSLRNYGYTF.

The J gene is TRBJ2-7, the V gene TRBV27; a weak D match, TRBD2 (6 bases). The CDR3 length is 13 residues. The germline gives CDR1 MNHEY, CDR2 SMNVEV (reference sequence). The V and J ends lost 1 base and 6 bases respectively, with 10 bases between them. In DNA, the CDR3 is TGTGCCAGCAGTTTATTAAGGAGGGGCGAGCAGTACTTC. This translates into CASSLLRRGEQYF.

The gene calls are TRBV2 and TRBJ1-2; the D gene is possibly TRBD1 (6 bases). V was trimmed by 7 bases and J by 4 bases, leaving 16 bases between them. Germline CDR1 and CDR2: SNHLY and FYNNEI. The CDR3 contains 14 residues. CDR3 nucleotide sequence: TGTGCCAGCAAATCAGCGGGGGGCGGCTATGGCTACACCTTC. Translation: CASKSAGGGYGYTF.

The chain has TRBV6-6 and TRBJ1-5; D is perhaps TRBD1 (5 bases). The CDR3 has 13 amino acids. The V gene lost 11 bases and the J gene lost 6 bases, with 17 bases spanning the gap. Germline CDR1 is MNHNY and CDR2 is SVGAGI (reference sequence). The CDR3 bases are TGTGCCGCGACCAGCCAGGGCGGTCAGCCCCAGCATTTT. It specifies CAATSQGGQPQHF.

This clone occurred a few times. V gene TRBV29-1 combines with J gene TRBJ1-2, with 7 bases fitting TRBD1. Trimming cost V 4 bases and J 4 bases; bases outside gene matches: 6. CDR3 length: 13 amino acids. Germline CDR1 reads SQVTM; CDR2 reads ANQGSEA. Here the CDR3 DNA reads TGCAGCGTTGGACAGGGAGTATTCTATGGCTACACCTTC. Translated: CSVGQGVFYGYTF. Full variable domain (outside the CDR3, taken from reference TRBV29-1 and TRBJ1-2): SAVISQKPSRDICQRGTSLTIQCQVDSQVTMMFWYRQQPGQSLTLIATANQGSEATYESGFVIDKFPISRPNLTFSTLTVSNMSPEDSSIYLCSVGQGVFYGYTFGSGTRLTVV.

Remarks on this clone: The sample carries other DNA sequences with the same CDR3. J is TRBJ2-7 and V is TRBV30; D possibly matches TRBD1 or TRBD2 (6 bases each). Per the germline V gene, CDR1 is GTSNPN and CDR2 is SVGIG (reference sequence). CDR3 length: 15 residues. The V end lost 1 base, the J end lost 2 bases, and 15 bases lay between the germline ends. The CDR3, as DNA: TGTGCCTGGAGTGGCACTCCCGGGGGCACCTACGAGCAGTACTTC. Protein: CAWSGTPGGTYEQYF.

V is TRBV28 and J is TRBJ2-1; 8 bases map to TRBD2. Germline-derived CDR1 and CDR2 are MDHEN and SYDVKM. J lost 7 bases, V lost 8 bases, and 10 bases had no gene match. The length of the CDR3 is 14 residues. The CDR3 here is CASFSGSIGNEQFF. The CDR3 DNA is TGTGCCAGCTTCAGCGGGAGTATAGGTAATGAGCAGTTCTTC.

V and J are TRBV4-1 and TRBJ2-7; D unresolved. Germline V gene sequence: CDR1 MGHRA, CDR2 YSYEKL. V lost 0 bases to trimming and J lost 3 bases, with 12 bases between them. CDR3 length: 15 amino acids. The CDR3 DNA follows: TGCGCCAGCAGCCAAGAACCCTCGCCTGGCTACGAGCAGTACTTC. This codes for CASSQEPSPGYEQYF.

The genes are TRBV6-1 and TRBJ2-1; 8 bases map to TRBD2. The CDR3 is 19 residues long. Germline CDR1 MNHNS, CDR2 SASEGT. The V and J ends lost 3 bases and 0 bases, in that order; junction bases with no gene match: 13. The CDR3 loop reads CASSDRTSGVLSSYNEQFF. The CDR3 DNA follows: TGTGCCAGCAGTGATCGAACTAGCGGAGTCCTAAGCTCCTACAATGAGCAGTTCTTC.

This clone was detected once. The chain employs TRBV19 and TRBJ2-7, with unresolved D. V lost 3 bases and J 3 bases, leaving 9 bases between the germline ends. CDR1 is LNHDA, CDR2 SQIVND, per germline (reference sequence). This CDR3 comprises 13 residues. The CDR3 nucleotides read TGTGCCAGTAGTATGGGGTATAACTACGAGCAGTACTTC. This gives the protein CASSMGYNYEQYF.

Here the CDR3 DNA reads TGTGCCAGCAGCGTGGACGGGACAGGGAGGATCGAGCAGTACTTC. This translates into CASSVDGTGRIEQYF. This sequence joins TRBV9 and TRBJ2-7; 9 bases are a match to TRBD1. Per germline, CDR1 SGDLS and CDR2 YYNGEE. The ends lost 2 bases at V and 6 bases at J; junction bases unmatched: 9. This CDR3 contains 15 residues.

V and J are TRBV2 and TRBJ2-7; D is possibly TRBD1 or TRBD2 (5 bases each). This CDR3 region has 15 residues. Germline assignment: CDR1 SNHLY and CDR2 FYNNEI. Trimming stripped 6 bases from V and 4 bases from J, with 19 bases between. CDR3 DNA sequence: TGTGCCAGCAGGCAGGACGGGACGGTAAGATACGAGCAGTACTTC. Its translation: CASRQDGTVRYEQYF.

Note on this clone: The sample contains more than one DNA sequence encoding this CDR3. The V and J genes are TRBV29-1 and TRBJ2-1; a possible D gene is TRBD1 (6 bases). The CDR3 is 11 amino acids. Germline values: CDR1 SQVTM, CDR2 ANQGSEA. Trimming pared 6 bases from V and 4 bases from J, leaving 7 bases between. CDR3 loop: CSVRGYNEQFF. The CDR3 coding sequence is TGCAGCGTGAGGGGGTACAATGAGCAGTTCTTC.

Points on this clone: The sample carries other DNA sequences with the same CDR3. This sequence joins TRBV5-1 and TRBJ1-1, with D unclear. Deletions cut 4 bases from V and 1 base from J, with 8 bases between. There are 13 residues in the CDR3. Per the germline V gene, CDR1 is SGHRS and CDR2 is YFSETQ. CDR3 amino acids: CASSSTGNTEAFF. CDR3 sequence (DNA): TGCGCCAGCAGCAGCACGGGGAACACTGAAGCTTTCTTT. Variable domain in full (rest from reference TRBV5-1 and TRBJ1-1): KAGVTQTPRYLIKTRGQQVTLSCSPISGHRSVSWYQQTPGQGLQFLFEYFSETQRNKGNFPGRFSGRQFSNSRSEMNVSTLELGDSALYLCASSSTGNTEAFFGQGTRLTVV.

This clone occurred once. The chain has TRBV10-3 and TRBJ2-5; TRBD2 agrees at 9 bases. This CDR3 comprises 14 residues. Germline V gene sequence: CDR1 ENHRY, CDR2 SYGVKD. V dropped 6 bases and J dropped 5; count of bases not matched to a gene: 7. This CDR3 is CAIRTGTSMETQYF. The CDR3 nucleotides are TGTGCCATCAGAACCGGGACTAGCATGGAGACCCAGTACTTC.

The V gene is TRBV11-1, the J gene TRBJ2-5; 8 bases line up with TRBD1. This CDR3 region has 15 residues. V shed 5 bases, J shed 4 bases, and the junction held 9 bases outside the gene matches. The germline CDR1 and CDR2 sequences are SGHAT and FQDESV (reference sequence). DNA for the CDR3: TGTGCCAGCAGCCTAGGGACAGGCCGAGGAGAGACCCAGTACTTC. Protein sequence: CASSLGTGRGETQYF.

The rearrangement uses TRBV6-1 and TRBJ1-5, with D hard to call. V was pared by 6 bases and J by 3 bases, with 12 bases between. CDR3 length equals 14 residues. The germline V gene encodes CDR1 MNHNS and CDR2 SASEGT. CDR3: CASSSLEYNQPQHF. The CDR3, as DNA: TGTGCCAGCAGCAGCTTGGAATACAATCAGCCCCAGCATTTT.

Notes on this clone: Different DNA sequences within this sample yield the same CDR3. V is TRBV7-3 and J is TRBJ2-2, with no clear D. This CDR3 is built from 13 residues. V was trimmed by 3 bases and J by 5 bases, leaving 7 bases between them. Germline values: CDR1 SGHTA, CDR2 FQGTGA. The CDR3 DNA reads TGTGCCAGCAGCTTCCTAGGGACCGGGGAGCTGTTTTTT. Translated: CASSFLGTGELFF.

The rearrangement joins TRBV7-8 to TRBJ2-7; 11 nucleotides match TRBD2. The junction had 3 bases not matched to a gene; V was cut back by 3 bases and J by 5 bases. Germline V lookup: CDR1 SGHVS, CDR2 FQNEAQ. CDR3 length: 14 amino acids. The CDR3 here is CASSFSSGRNEQYF. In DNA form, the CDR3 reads TGTGCCAGCAGCTTCTCTAGCGGGAGGAACGAGCAGTACTTC.

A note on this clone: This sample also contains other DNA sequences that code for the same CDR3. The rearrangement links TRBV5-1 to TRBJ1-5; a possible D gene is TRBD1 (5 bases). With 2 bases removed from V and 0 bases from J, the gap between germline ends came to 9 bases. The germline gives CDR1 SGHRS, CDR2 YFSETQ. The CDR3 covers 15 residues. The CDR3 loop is CASSLEGYSNQPQHF. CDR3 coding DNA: TGCGCCAGCAGCTTAGAGGGGTATAGCAATCAGCCCCAGCATTTT.

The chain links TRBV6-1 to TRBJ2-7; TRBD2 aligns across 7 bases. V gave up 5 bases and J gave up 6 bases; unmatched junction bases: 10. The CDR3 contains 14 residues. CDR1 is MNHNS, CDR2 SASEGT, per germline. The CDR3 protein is CASSPFGGSGEQYF. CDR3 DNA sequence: TGTGCCAGCAGTCCATTCGGCGGGAGTGGCGAGCAGTACTTC.

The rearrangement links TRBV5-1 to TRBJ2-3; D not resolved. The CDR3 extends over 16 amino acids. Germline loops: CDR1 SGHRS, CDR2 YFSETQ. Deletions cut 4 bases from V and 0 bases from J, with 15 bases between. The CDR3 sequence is CASSLLAVSSTDTQYF. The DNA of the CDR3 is TGCGCCAGCAGCCTCTTGGCGGTATCTAGCACAGATACGCAGTATTTT.

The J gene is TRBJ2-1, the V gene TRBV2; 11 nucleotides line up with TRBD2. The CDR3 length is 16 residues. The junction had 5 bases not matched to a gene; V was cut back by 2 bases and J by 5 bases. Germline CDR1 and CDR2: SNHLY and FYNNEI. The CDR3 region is CASSESGLAGDNEQFF. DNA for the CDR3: TGTGCCAGCAGTGAATCCGGACTAGCGGGTGACAATGAGCAGTTCTTC.

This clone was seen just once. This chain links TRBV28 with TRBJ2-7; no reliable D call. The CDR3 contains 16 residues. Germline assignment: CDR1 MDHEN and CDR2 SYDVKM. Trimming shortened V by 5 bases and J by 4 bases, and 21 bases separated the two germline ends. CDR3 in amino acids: CASSRPPTLTTYEQYF. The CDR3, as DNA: TGTGCCAGCAGTCGACCGCCGACGCTGACAACATACGAGCAGTACTTC.

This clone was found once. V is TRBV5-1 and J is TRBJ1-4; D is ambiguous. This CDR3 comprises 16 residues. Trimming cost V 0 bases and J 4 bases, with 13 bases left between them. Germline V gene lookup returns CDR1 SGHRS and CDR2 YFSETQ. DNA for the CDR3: TGCGCCAGCAGCTTGGCCGTGCGTCAGTTTAATGAAAAACTGTTTTTT. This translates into CASSLAVRQFNEKLFF.

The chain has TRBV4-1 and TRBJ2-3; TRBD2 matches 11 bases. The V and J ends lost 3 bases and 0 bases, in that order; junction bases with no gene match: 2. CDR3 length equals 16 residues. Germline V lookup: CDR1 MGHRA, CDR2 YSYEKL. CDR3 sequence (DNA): TGCGCCAGCAGCCAGCGGACTAGCGGGAGCACAGATACGCAGTATTTT. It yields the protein CASSQRTSGSTDTQYF.